This T cell receptor beta chain was captured by sequencing in a study of early T cells in non-severe SARS-CoV-2 infection. For the study at large: Chains were unpaired, as sequencing was done on bulk RNA from unsorted whole blood.

Unmatched junction bases numbered 13, after V lost 2 bases and J lost 6 bases. This CDR3 has 17 amino acids. The germline V gene encodes CDR1 SGHRS and CDR2 YFSETQ. This clonotype turned up a few times. Its antigen remains unknown. Each single cDNA molecule received a unique molecular identifier. TCRdb processed the 5' RACE reads anew with MiXCR; each CDR3 protein has one entry. The table has about 80,000 distinct CDR3 sequences, approximately 12% seen once. Findings of the study overall: Using VDJdb, the matching emphasized anti-spike CD8 responses while missing private and CD4 specificities.

The TCR sequence derives from an adult who was a healthcare worker with PCR-confirmed SARS-CoV-2 infection or an uninfected control (not recorded which). The rearrangement links TRBV5-1 to TRBJ2-2; 7 nucleotides line up with TRBD2. Material for sequencing was whole blood. CDR3 loop: CASSFVPSGTNAGELFF. In nucleotides, the CDR3 is TGCGCCAGCAGCTTTGTTCCAAGCGGGACGAATGCCGGGGAGCTGTTTTTT.